This T cell receptor beta chain was retrieved from a study of identical twins (dated by TCRdb to 2016 to 2017). Describing the broader study: The study deep-sequenced TCR alpha and beta repertoires from monozygotic twins, unrelated adults of various ages and cord blood to test whether fetal clonotypes persist. To rule out contamination, the twin experiments were replicated at different times with different library preparation protocols.

The receptor library was made with 5' RACE. The run used an Illumina HiSeq 2000. A universal primer binding site was added through template switching, and the final cDNA carried a unique molecular identifier so that TCR cDNA molecules could be counted accurately. Specific primers in the conserved constant-segment region were used to synthesize first-strand cDNA for TCR alpha and beta chains. Each cDNA library was double barcoded, with a SMART-Mk sample barcode plus Illumina barcodes, to control for contamination. TruSeq adapter sequences and Illumina sample barcodes were added in two successive PCR steps. TCR alpha and beta cDNA libraries were sequenced on the Illumina HiSeq platform with custom primers. From the authors' description of their analysis: Raw reads were processed with MiGEC to extract unique molecular identifiers, and MiXCR was used to determine CDR3 positions. Recombination models were inferred per individual with the repgenHMM and IGoR tools using an EM algorithm. The tcR package in R was used for shared clonotype analysis, with sharing normalized by the product of cloneset sizes. To study raw recombination without the effects of thymic and clonal selection, out-of-frame nonproductive sequences were analyzed. Using fastp trimming at Q25 and MiXCR clonotype assembly, TCRdb reanalyzed the public sequencing data and kept in-frame beta chains. Rows are combined by CDR3 protein, so each entry shows the most common genes and DNA. Clone size and V and J calls follow TCRdb, not the original study. This sample is represented by nearly 650,000 distinct CDR3 sequences; 7.1% of them were singletons. The ten most abundant clones make up 1.6% of the sample.

Notes on this clonotype: Its cognate antigen has yet to be identified. Qualities for individual bases were not recorded, and no much larger clone is one base off.

The full study reports these points: In monozygotic twins, recombination models systematically underestimated out-of-frame TCR alpha sharing, but the models matched the sharing seen between unrelated individuals. Invariant T cells such as MAIT and iNKT could partly confound zero-insertion analyses, though diverse VJ usage argued against this for most clonotypes. Compared with coincidental sharing between unrelated individuals, out-of-frame TCR alpha sequences shared between twins had an excess of sequences with low generation probability. A weaker excess of twin sharing was found in beta out-of-frame sequences because the signal-to-noise ratio was lowered by fewer shared sequences. Conclusions relied on cross-sectional statistical analysis, since the same donors could not be followed over many years. Fewer insertions were carried by abundant cord blood beta clonotypes; a weaker similar trend was observed in young adult naive repertoires, while no such trend was observed in memory repertoires.

All donors were healthy Caucasians. Three pairs of female monozygotic twins, all aged about 18 to 30 years, were included in the twin cohort. RNA for TCR libraries was isolated from peripheral blood mononuclear cells. V and J lose 4 bases and 3 bases, and a span of 19 bases separates them. Taken from the germline V gene, the CDR1 and CDR2 loops are SGHRS and YFSETQ. Measured from the cysteine to the phenylalanine, the CDR3 is 16 residues long. This entry keeps only the CDR3 DNA: 48 bases, framed from base 1. The same sample was also studied in work on yellow fever vaccine responses in identical twins. That second report states: According to the authors, in identical twins the way T cells responded to vaccination appeared partly convergent and partly personalized. The study precisely tracked vaccine-responding T cell clones in identical twins.

The source is a young woman in good health. The chain is encoded by TRBV5-1 joined to TRBJ2-5, with the D gene call left open. Sequencing was performed on PBMCs. DNA sequence: TGCGCCAGCAGCCCCTATCCCGGGCTAACCGAAGAGACCCAGTACTTC. This yields the protein CASSPYPGLTEETQYF.